One sample yielded the 30 T cell receptor beta chains listed below, sequenced in a study of molecular identifiers for immune sequencing clone quantification. TCRdb fed the PCR reads into MiXCR, producing one record per CDR3 protein. The table lists over 600,000 distinct CDR3 sequences, about 20% of them singletons. The sequencing input was naive CD8+ T cells from blood, with Jurkat cell RNA spiked in. Subset defined: FACS-sorted CD8+CD4-CCR7+CD45RA+ naive T cells. The origin of the receptors is a human donor in good health. Some libraries in this study had Jurkat cell RNA spiked in.

A remark on this clonotype: A much larger clone lies one base from this, so it may be a read error. The chain combines TRBV24-1 with TRBJ2-3; TRBD2 agrees at 13 bases. The CDR3 is 16 residues long. CDR1 is KGHDR and CDR2 is SFDVKD in the germline V gene. This CDR3 reads CVTSERLAGGSDTQYF. The CDR3 coding sequence is TGTGTCACCAGTGAACGACTAGCGGGGGGTTCAGATACGCAGTATTTT.

This clonotype appeared once. Since a much larger clone is just one base distant, this may be a read error. V usage is TRBV27 and J usage is TRBJ1-6; D not certain. Looked up from germline, CDR1 is MNHEY and CDR2 is SMNVEV (reference sequence). CDR3 size: 14 residues. DNA of the CDR3: TGTGCCAGCAGTTTCCGTGGCGATAATTCACACCTCCACTTT. Translation gives CASSFRGDNSHLHF.

As regards this clonotype: A read error is possible here, since a much larger clone lies one base away. In DNA form, the CDR3 reads TGTGCCAGCAGCCCGCCGACTAGTTTCGGGTTTGGGGCCAGCGTCCTGACTTTC. Protein product: CASSPPTSFGFGASVLTF. The chain joins TRBV7-9 to TRBJ2-6; maybe TRBD2 (6 bases). The germline V gene encodes CDR1 SEHNR and CDR2 FQNEAQ (reference sequence). This CDR3 has 18 amino acids. Complete variable domain (other parts from reference TRBV7-9 and TRBJ2-6): DTGVSQNPRHKITKRGQNVTFRCDPISEHNRLYWYRQTLGQGPEFLTYFQNEAQLEKSRLLSDRFSAERPKGSFSTLEIQRTEQGDSAMYLCASSPPTSFGFGASVLTFGAGSRLTVL.

This clonotype showed up many times. The V call is TRBV28, the J call TRBJ2-3, with 10 bases lining up with TRBD2. This CDR3 spans 15 amino acids. With V trimmed by 3 bases and J by 3 bases, 3 bases remained unmatched. Germline-derived CDR1 and CDR2 are MDHEN and SYDVKM. In nucleotides, the CDR3 is TGTGCCAGCAGTTTCAGGGGACTAGCGACAGATACGCAGTATTTT. This encodes CASSFRGLATDTQYF.

This clonotype was seen many times. The chain uses TRBV7-2 and TRBJ2-7, with TRBD1 matching over 8 bases. The CDR3 contains 15 residues. Losses at the gene ends were 4 bases for V and 1 base for J; bases not matched to a gene: 6. CDR1 and CDR2 (germline): SGHTA, FQGNSA. For the CDR3, the DNA is TGTGCCAGCAGCTCCCGACAGGGGTTATCCTACGAGCAGTACTTC. Its translation is CASSSRQGLSYEQYF.

This clonotype was seen repeatedly, ten times or more. This chain connects TRBV20-1 to TRBJ1-2; D not resolved. Trimming took off 6 bases at V and 0 bases at J, with 17 bases between the two ends. CDR3 size: 15 residues. Germline loops: CDR1 DFQATT, CDR2 SNEGSKA (reference sequence). In DNA form, the CDR3 reads TGCAGTGCCCAGACTCCCCAGACTACTAACTATGGCTACACCTTC. Protein sequence: CSAQTPQTTNYGYTF.

Comment on this clonotype: Relative to the germline gene, one junction end is altered; a read error may explain this. The chain uses TRBV11-3 and TRBJ2-3; D is unclear. Germline values: CDR1 SGHNT, CDR2 YENEEA. The CDR3 runs to 15 residues. The CDR3 sequence is CVSSLAGLLTNTQYF. CDR3 in DNA: TGTGTCAGCAGCTTAGCCGGTCTTCTCACAAATACGCAGTATTTT.

The CDR3 loop is CASTETGPGTEAFF. CDR3 nucleotides: TGTGCCAGCACGGAGACAGGGCCCGGCACTGAAGCTTTCTTT. The rearrangement links TRBV12-3 or TRBV12-4 to TRBJ1-1, with 7 bases lining up with TRBD1. Germline trimming cut 7 bases from V and 4 bases from J; bases unmatched to any gene: 9. This CDR3 contains 14 residues.

At least ten counts were recorded for this clonotype. The chain carries TRBV7-9 and TRBJ1-5; D is uncertain. Looked up from germline, CDR1 is SEHNR and CDR2 is FQNEAQ (reference sequence). There are 17 residues in the CDR3. V shed 4 bases and J shed 2 bases, with 18 bases lying between them. CDR3 DNA sequence: TGTGCCAGCAGCTCCGACGTCCCTAGCCCGGGCAATCAGCCCCAGCATTTT. It is translated as CASSSDVPSPGNQPQHF.

This clonotype occurred many times. The CDR3 spells CASSYDRTSSYNSPLHF. The CDR3 nucleotides read TGCGCCAGCAGCTACGACAGGACAAGCTCCTATAATTCACCCCTCCACTTT. The chain links TRBV5-1 to TRBJ1-6, with D perhaps matching TRBD1 (6 bases). Germline CDR1 SGHRS, CDR2 YFSETQ. The CDR3 sequence is 17 residues long. V was shortened by 3 bases and J by 0 bases, with 13 bases between the two germline ends. The full variable domain, rest sourced from reference TRBV5-1 and TRBJ1-6, is KAGVTQTPRYLIKTRGQQVTLSCSPISGHRSVSWYQQTPGQGLQFLFEYFSETQRNKGNFPGRFSGRQFSNSRSEMNVSTLELGDSALYLCASSYDRTSSYNSPLHFGNGTRLTVT.

This clonotype was found many times. The chain uses TRBV20-1 and TRBJ2-5; the match to TRBD2 covers 7 bases. The germline gives CDR1 DFQATT, CDR2 SNEGSKA (reference sequence). V was pared by 0 bases and J by 5 bases, with 12 bases of the junction left unmatched. This CDR3 is built from 16 residues. In nucleotides, the CDR3 is TGCAGTGCTAGAGATCTTGGACTCCTGGGGGGGGAGACCCAGTACTTC. This sequence encodes CSARDLGLLGGETQYF.

Many counts were recorded for this clonotype. The chain uses TRBV14 and TRBJ2-3, with D hard to call. V lost 0 bases and J 1 base, leaving 11 bases between the germline ends. In germline, CDR1 is SGHDN, CDR2 FVKESK. The CDR3 runs 16 residues. The CDR3 is CASSQDRFPGTDTQYF. The CDR3 region has the DNA TGTGCCAGCAGCCAAGATCGATTTCCCGGCACAGATACGCAGTATTTT. The full variable domain, in which reference TRBV14 and TRBJ2-3 provide the parts outside the CDR3, is EAGVTQFPSHSVIEKGQTVTLRCDPISGHDNLYWYRRVMGKEIKFLLHFVKESKQDESGMPNNRFLAERTGGTYSTLKVQPAELEDSGVYFCASSQDRFPGTDTQYFGPGTRLTVL.

This clonotype has more than one count but fewer than ten. V gene TRBV12-3 or TRBV12-4 combines with J gene TRBJ2-6; TRBD2 matches at 10 bases. This CDR3 is 20 amino acids long. With V trimmed by 5 bases and J by 0 bases, 13 bases remained unmatched. CDR3 sequence: CASSQPTASGGHSGANVLTF. CDR3 coding DNA: TGTGCCAGCAGTCAACCCACTGCTAGCGGGGGACACTCTGGGGCCAACGTCCTGACTTTC.

Note on this clonotype: Just one base apart from a much larger clone, this may be a read error. This sequence joins TRBV5-3 and TRBJ2-7; D gene uncertain. TRBV5-3 is marked as an open reading frame, function uncertain. CDR3 length: 11 amino acids. The V end lost 10 bases, the J end lost 7 bases, and 15 bases lay between the germline ends. DNA of the CDR3: TGTGCCGGCAGCTTTGATTGGGAGCAGTACTTC. It specifies CAGSFDWEQYF.

This clonotype has ten or more counts. The chain uses TRBV4-3 and TRBJ2-3, with 10 bases matching TRBD2. CDR1 is LGHNA and CDR2 is YSLEER in the germline V gene. This CDR3 spans 18 amino acids. V dropped 0 bases and J dropped 3; count of bases not matched to a gene: 9. The CDR3 here is CASSQDSPSGGPTDTQYF. CDR3 sequence (DNA): TGCGCCAGCAGCCAAGATAGCCCTAGCGGGGGCCCAACAGATACGCAGTATTTT.

The chain links TRBV11-2 to TRBJ2-2; weak D call: TRBD2 (6 bases). From germline, CDR1 is SGHAT and CDR2 FQNNGV. V was cut by 5 bases and J by 7 bases, with 20 bases left in between. This CDR3 region has 16 residues. CDR3 in DNA: TGTGCCAGCAGCACCACCCGGGACTCGCCCGGCGGGGAGCTGTTTTTT. It translates to CASSTTRDSPGGELFF.

In this sample, this clonotype turned up many times. The chain has TRBV25-1 and TRBJ1-6; D gene unclear. The V gene lost 3 bases and the J gene lost 8 bases, with 8 bases spanning the gap. The germline CDR1 and CDR2 sequences are MGHDK and SYGVNS. CDR3 size: 13 residues. CDR3 sequence (DNA): TGTGCCAGCAGTGAGGGGTTTTATTCACCCCTCCACTTT. Its translation: CASSEGFYSPLHF.

The V and J genes are TRBV7-9 and TRBJ1-5, with a weak D call TRBD1 (6 bases). V gave up 8 bases and J gave up 2 bases, with 10 bases separating them. The length of the CDR3 is 13 residues. Germline-derived CDR1 and CDR2 are SEHNR and FQNEAQ (reference sequence). This chain's CDR3 is CASGTSGNQPQHF. DNA of the CDR3: TGTGCCAGCGGGACATCGGGCAATCAGCCCCAGCATTTT.

Ten or more counts support this clonotype. The chain is built from TRBV3-1 and TRBJ2-7, with TRBD2 identical over 9 bases. V was pared by 4 bases and J by 0 bases, with 7 bases of the junction left unmatched. The CDR3 is made up of 16 amino acids. CDR1 is LGHDT, CDR2 YNNKEL, per germline (reference sequence). The chain's CDR3 is CASSLHGLATSYEQYF. The CDR3, as DNA: TGTGCCAGCAGCCTCCACGGACTAGCGACCTCCTACGAGCAGTACTTC.

This clonotype was picked up a small number of times. V is TRBV4-3 and J is TRBJ2-7; the match to TRBD2 covers 9 bases. The J segment lost 5 bases and the V segment lost 0 bases, leaving 8 bases of the junction unmatched. Germline assignment: CDR1 LGHNA and CDR2 YSLEER. This CDR3 spans 16 amino acids. The CDR3 region is CASSQEEVAGDHEQYF. The CDR3 bases are TGCGCCAGCAGCCAAGAAGAGGTAGCGGGGGACCACGAGCAGTACTTC.

This clonotype was found many times. The V and J genes are TRBV24-1 and TRBJ2-1, with D uncertain. Trimming took 3 bases from V and 6 from J, leaving 8 bases between them. This CDR3 is built from 13 residues. CDR1 and CDR2 from the germline V gene are KGHDR and SFDVKD. Here the CDR3 reads CATSDKLSNEQFF. The DNA for the CDR3 is TGTGCCACCAGTGATAAACTAAGCAATGAGCAGTTCTTC.

This clonotype was recorded at least ten times. CDR3 region: CASSQEQGRWALAAEAFF. For the CDR3, the DNA is TGCGCCAGCAGCCAAGAACAAGGGAGGTGGGCTCTGGCTGCTGAAGCTTTCTTT. The chain employs TRBV4-3 and TRBJ1-1; D not certain. In germline, CDR1 is LGHNA, CDR2 YSLEER. The CDR3 has 18 amino acids. The V end lost 0 bases, the J end lost 6 bases, and 23 bases lay between the germline ends.

This clonotype was seen only a few times. This chain joins TRBV19 and TRBJ1-2; no firm D call. V was cut by 5 bases and J by 7 bases, with 20 bases left in between. This CDR3 is 15 amino acids long. CDR1 and CDR2 (germline): LNHDA, SQIVND (reference sequence). CDR3 loop: CASSSIGDLITGYTF. The DNA for the CDR3 is TGTGCCAGTAGTTCCATCGGGGATCTGATTACTGGCTACACCTTC. The full variable domain, in which reference TRBV19 and TRBJ1-2 provide the parts outside the CDR3, is DGGITQSPKYLFRKEGQNVTLSCEQNLNHDAMYWYRQDPGQGLRLIYYSQIVNDFQKGDIAEGYSVSREKKESFPLTVTSAQKNPTAFYLCASSSIGDLITGYTFGSGTRLTVV.

This clonotype was recorded at least ten times. This chain connects TRBV28 to TRBJ1-2; 7 bases fit TRBD1. From germline, CDR1 is MDHEN and CDR2 SYDVKM. The length of the CDR3 is 16 residues. The V and J ends lost 5 bases and 3 bases, in that order; junction bases with no gene match: 12. The CDR3 region has the DNA TGTGCCAGCAGTGCACCGGGACAGCTTTATTACTATGGCTACACCTTC. Residues: CASSAPGQLYYYGYTF.

Note on this clonotype: A much larger clone differs from this one at a single base, so this may be a read error. The chain recombines TRBV5-1 with TRBJ2-7; TRBD2 matches at 7 bases. Germline lookup yields CDR1 SGHRS and CDR2 YFSETQ. Trimming at V came to 4 bases and at J to 2 bases, leaving 6 bases not matched to a gene. This CDR3 is built from 14 residues. The CDR3, as DNA: TGCGCCAGCAGCCGGAGAGCGGGAACCTACGAGCAGTACTTC. Its protein product is CASSRRAGTYEQYF.

The V call is TRBV10-3, the J call TRBJ1-3, with 7 bases fitting TRBD1. Germline assignment: CDR1 ENHRY and CDR2 SYGVKD. The CDR3 has 20 residues. V was pared by 6 bases and J by 0 bases, with 20 bases of the junction left unmatched. CDR3 nucleotide sequence: TGTGCCATCAGGGAGCCCGGGACAGCTGACGCTCTAAACTCTGGAAACACCATATATTTT. Amino acid sequence: CAIREPGTADALNSGNTIYF.

This clonotype was seen many times. The rearrangement links TRBV6-2 or TRBV6-3 to TRBJ1-1; the match to TRBD1 covers 7 bases. This CDR3 spans 14 amino acids. The J segment lost 1 base and the V segment lost 2 bases, leaving 1 base of the junction unmatched. Germline V gene data show CDR1 as MNHEY and CDR2 as SVGEGT. The CDR3 nucleotides read TGTGCCAGCAGTTACGGGACAGAGAACACTGAAGCTTTCTTT. Translated, it gives CASSYGTENTEAFF.

V gene TRBV24-1 combines with J gene TRBJ1-4; the D gene is possibly TRBD1 (5 bases). Germline V gives CDR1 KGHDR, CDR2 SFDVKD. The CDR3 sequence is 15 residues long. V gave up 2 bases and J gave up 5 bases, with 11 bases separating them. The CDR3 protein is CATSDSRQTNEKLFF. The CDR3, as DNA: TGTGCCACCAGTGATTCCCGACAGACCAATGAAAAACTGTTTTTT.

The V gene is TRBV6-2 or TRBV6-3, the J gene TRBJ2-2, with 8 bases fitting TRBD1. Germline V lookup: CDR1 MNHEY, CDR2 SVGEGT. CDR3 size: 15 residues. Trimming at V came to 5 bases and at J to 5 bases, leaving 7 bases not matched to a gene. CDR3 DNA: TGTGCCAGCAGTCGACAGGGGTACCGGACCGGGGAGCTGTTTTTT. This gives the protein CASSRQGYRTGELFF.

As to this clonotype: With a much larger clone just one base away, this may be a read error. V gene TRBV6-5 combines with J gene TRBJ1-6; D is uncertain. The CDR3 runs 16 residues. CDR1 is MNHEY, CDR2 SVGAGI, per germline. The CDR3 sequence: CASSYTADGRNSPFHF. DNA of the CDR3: TGTGCCAGCAGTTATACGGCCGATGGCCGTAATTCACCCTTCCACTTT.